Listed below are T cell receptor beta chains from one sample, sequenced in a study of cytomegalovirus exposure and HLA in healthy donors. Repertoires were generated with immunoSEQ multiplex PCR, while TCRdb's copy carries only in-frame clones and drops some. The data hold about 99,000 clones, with around 73% observed a single time. The material sequenced was PBMCs. The receptors stem from a woman in her thirties or forties in good health and CMV-seronegative. CDR3s include the opening cysteine and the closing phenylalanine or tryptophan. The D gene is left open where the match is weak. Clone sizes are given selectively: once, few, many, or a class where the clone is expanded.

clone_size | j_call | v_call | d_call | cdr3_nt | cdr3_aa
NA | TRBJ2-3 | TRBV9 | TRBD2 | TGTGCCAGCAGCGAAACTAGCGGATACACAGATACGCAGTATTTT | CASSETSGYTDTQYF
once | TRBJ1-2 | TRBV2 | NA | TGTGCCAGCAGTGGGTGGGCGGAGAGGACACCGTATGGCTACACCTTC | CASSGWAERTPYGYTF
NA | TRBJ1-4 | TRBV5-5 | NA | TGTGCCAGCAGGGGCGAAAAACTGTTTTTT | CASRGEKLFF
once | TRBJ2-1 | TRBV7-8 | NA | TGTGCCGGCAGCCTAGGGATAACGGGAGTACTAAAGAATGAGCAGTTCTTC | CAGSLGITGVLKNEQFF
NA | TRBJ2-1 | TRBV15 | TRBD2 | TGTGCCACCTTGGGGGTTAGCGGGACTGAGCAGTTCTTC | CATLGVSGTEQFF
NA | TRBJ2-5 | TRBV4-2 | NA | TGTGCCAGCAGCCAAGATCTGGGGGCGAGAGAGACCCAGTACTTC | CASSQDLGARETQYF
NA | TRBJ2-7 | TRBV27 | TRBD2 | TGTGCCAGCAGTCCAGCGGGAGAGGGGTACGAGCAGTACTTC | CASSPAGEGYEQYF
NA | TRBJ1-1 | TRBV5-1 | NA | TGCGCCAGCAGCTCCAGGGGCACTGAAGCTTTCTTT | CASSSRGTEAFF
NA | TRBJ2-1 | TRBV7-2 | NA | TGTGCCAGCAGCTTAGCGCACGGGATAGGTACCAGTGAGCAGTTCTTC | CASSLAHGIGTSEQFF
NA | TRBJ2-1 | TRBV9 | NA | TGTGCCAGCAGCCAAAGCGGTGTGCTGTTCTTC | CASSQSGVLFF
few | TRBJ1-1 | TRBV10-3 | NA | TGTGCCATCAGTGAGTCTCGAGCTGAAGCTTTCTTT | CAISESRAEAFF
NA | TRBJ1-5 | TRBV19 | NA | TGTGCCAGTAGTATAAGGGGGAATCAGCCCCAGCATTTT | CASSIRGNQPQHF
NA | TRBJ1-1 | TRBV2 | NA | TGTGCCAGCATTCGCGACAGCAACACTGAAGCTTTCTTT | CASIRDSNTEAFF
NA | TRBJ1-5 | TRBV7-2 | NA | TGTGCCAGCAGCTTAGCGGCCGGGGGGGGCCAGCCCCAGCATTTT | CASSLAAGGGQPQHF
NA | TRBJ2-1 | TRBV6-5 | TRBD1 | TGTGCCAGCAGTCAAGACAGGGGGTCTTACAATGAGCAGTTCTTC | CASSQDRGSYNEQFF
NA | TRBJ2-2 | TRBV5-6 | NA | TGTGCCAGCAGCCTAGTATCCGTAGGGGTGAACACCGGGGAGCTGTTTTTT | CASSLVSVGVNTGELFF
once | TRBJ2-7 | TRBV15 | NA | TGTGCCACCAGCAGAGCCGGACAGAGCCACTACGAGCAGTACTTC | CATSRAGQSHYEQYF
once | TRBJ2-7 | TRBV28 | NA | TGTGCCAGCAGAGCCCCAGGAAGGGGCTACGAGCAGTACTTC | CASRAPGRGYEQYF
NA | TRBJ1-2 | TRBV5-1 | NA | TGCGCCAGCAGAGAACCGACAGGTCGGAGTGGCTACACCTTC | CASREPTGRSGYTF
NA | TRBJ2-7 | TRBV5-6 | NA | TGTGCCAGCAGCAGCGTCACATCAAGGGGGGGACGATACGAGCAGTACTTC | CASSSVTSRGGRYEQYF
NA | TRBJ2-3 | TRBV14 | TRBD2 | TGTGCCAGCAGCTCATACGTCGGACTAGCGGGACCAGATACGCAGTATTTT | CASSSYVGLAGPDTQYF